The clone carrying this T cell receptor beta chain appeared once. Its antigen is unidentified. Using immunoSEQ multiplex PCR, the repertoire was profiled, and TCRdb retains in-frame clones only, with some absent. Seen here are around 120,000 clones, more than 85% observed once, and the top ten hold 2.9%. The germline V gene encodes CDR1 PRHDT and CDR2 FYEKMQ (reference sequence). The CDR3 loop spans 15 amino acids. V was cut by 5 bases and J by 1 base, with 13 bases left in between. This specimen comes from a study of T cell responses to AZD1222 COVID-19 vaccine. Findings and caveats of the study: Repertoires were sampled only after the peak T cell response.

The V call is TRBV13, the J call TRBJ2-3, with D tentatively TRBD1 (5 bases). The sequenced sample was peripheral blood, obtained on day 0 of AZD1222 vaccination. The receptor's source is an adult in good health. CDR3 nucleotide sequence: TGTGCCAGCAGCGCTTTTCAAGGGGGCACAGATACGCAGTATTTT. Its translation is CASSAFQGGTDTQYF.